This T cell receptor (beta chain) stems from a study of shared clonotypes between healthy human individuals. Whole-study results and caveats: Donor scarcity curtailed the genetic and exposure-history diversity represented herein.

Measured with immunoSEQ multiplex PCR; TCRdb has only the in-frame clones, and not every one. This table has about 500,000 clones, roughly three quarters appearing once. A note on this clone: Its specificity is not known.

The sample consisted of PBMCs. The source of this sequence is a woman aged 40 to 50 in good health. Some clones in this sample may be carry-over from other donors' samples.

The CDR3 bases are TGCGCCAGCAGCTTGGCCGGCAGCACTGGAAACACCATATATTTT. It specifies CASSLAGSTGNTIYF. This chain uses TRBV5-1 with TRBJ1-3; D unresolved. Germline assignment: CDR1 SGHRS and CDR2 YFSETQ. There are 15 residues in the CDR3. V was cut by 0 bases and J by 2 bases, with 9 bases left in between.